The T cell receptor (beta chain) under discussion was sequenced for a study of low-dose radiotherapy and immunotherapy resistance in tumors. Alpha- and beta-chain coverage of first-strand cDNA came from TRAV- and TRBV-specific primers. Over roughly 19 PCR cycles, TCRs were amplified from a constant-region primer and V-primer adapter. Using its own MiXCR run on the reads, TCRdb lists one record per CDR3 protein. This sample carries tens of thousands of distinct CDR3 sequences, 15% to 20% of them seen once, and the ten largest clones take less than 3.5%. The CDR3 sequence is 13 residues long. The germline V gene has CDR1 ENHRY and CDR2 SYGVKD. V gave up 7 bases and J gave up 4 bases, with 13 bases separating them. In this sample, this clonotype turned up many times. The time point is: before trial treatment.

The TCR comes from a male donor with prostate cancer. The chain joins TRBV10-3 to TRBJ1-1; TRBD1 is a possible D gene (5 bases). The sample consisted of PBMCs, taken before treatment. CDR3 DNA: TGTGCCATCACGGGGGAATGGAGCACTGAAGCTTTCTTT. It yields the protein CAITGEWSTEAFF.